This record looks at one TCR beta chain sequence and its context. This specimen comes from a study of blood T cell repertoires in COVID-19. Study in general: Sources were T cells, B-cell-depleted T cells, or PBMCs; the material itself was cDNA or gDNA.

The CDR3 length is 15 residues. The germline gives CDR1 MNHEY, CDR2 SVGEGT. J lost 1 base, V lost 2 bases, and 4 bases had no gene match. The authors' processing: Amplified reference gene primers provided the basis for estimating nucleated cell counts. Only in-frame clones appear in the TCRdb table, and some are missing; sequencing was by immunoSEQ multiplex PCR. From that table come the V and J calls and clone size; the DNA was used to work out D and trimming. The sample shows over 200,000 clones, around 90% of them seen only once. Sequencing was done on a sample of peripheral blood. The receptor's source is a man in his 60s who had recovered from COVID-19. This chain uses TRBV6-2 or TRBV6-3 with TRBJ1-1; TRBD1 agrees at 7 bases. The CDR3 DNA reads TGTGCCAGCAGTTACCCTAGGACAGGGAACACTGAAGCTTTCTTT. It yields the protein CASSYPRTGNTEAFF.